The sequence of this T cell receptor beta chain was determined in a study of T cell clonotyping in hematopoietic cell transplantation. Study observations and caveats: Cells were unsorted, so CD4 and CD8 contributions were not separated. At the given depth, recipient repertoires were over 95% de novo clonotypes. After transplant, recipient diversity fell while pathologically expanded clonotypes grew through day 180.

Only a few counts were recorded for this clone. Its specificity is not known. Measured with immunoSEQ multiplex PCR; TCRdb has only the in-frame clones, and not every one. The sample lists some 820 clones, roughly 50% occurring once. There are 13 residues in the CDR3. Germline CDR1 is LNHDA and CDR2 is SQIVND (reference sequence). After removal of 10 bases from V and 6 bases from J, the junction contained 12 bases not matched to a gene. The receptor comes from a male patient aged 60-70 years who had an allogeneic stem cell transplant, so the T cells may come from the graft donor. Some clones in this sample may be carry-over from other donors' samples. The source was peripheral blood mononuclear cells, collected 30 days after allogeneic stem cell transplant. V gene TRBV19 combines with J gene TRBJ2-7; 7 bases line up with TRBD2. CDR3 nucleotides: TGTGCCACCGGGCGGGGGAGCTATGGCGAGCAGTACTTC. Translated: CATGRGSYGEQYF.